The 29 T cell receptor beta chains presented below share a single source sample, sequenced in a study of shared clonotypes between healthy human individuals. Naive CD8 cells comprised CD45RO-negative, CCR7-positively selected cells, excluding terminally differentiated effector memory CD45RA+ cells. Libraries were prepared by immunoSEQ multiplex PCR; TCRdb keeps only in-frame clonotypes and omits some of them. The sample records over 2,000,000 clones, just under 95% being singletons. The sequencing input was naive CD8+ T cells from PBMCs. Source of these receptors: a man aged 18 to 29 in good health. Some clones in this sample may be carry-over from other donors' samples.

This chain links TRBV27 with TRBJ2-5; 8 bases fit TRBD1. Germline assignment: CDR1 MNHEY and CDR2 SMNVEV (reference sequence). V was pared by 1 base and J by 5 bases, with 12 bases of the junction left unmatched. The CDR3 consists of 17 residues. DNA for the CDR3: TGTGCCAGCAGTTTATTAAGTCCGCAGGGGGCACTTGAGACCCAGTACTTC. As protein: CASSLLSPQGALETQYF.

This clone was recorded only once. This chain links TRBV5-4 with TRBJ2-7; 7 bases are a match to TRBD1. The germline CDR1 and CDR2 sequences are SGHNT and YYREEE (reference sequence). With 4 bases clipped from V and 4 bases from J, the junction kept 8 bases outside the gene matches. The CDR3 loop spans 14 amino acids. The CDR3 loop reads CASSATTGSYEQYF. The DNA of the CDR3 is TGTGCCAGCAGCGCGACGACAGGGTCTTACGAGCAGTACTTC.

The chain combines TRBV29-1 with TRBJ2-7, with 8 bases fitting TRBD1. The CDR3 runs to 15 residues. CDR1 is SQVTM, CDR2 ANQGSEA, per germline. Germline trimming cut 2 bases from V and 4 bases from J; bases unmatched to any gene: 10. CDR3 in amino acids: CSVEKRTGPLYEQYF. CDR3 DNA sequence: TGCAGCGTTGAAAAAAGGACAGGGCCTTTGTACGAGCAGTACTTC.

This chain uses TRBV27 with TRBJ2-7; D is ambiguous. Per the germline V gene, CDR1 is MNHEY and CDR2 is SMNVEV (reference sequence). The CDR3 consists of 12 residues. Trimming removed 2 bases at V and 5 bases at J, with 7 bases between. The CDR3 nucleotides are TGTGCCAGCAGTTTACCACATCACGAGCAGTACTTC. Translation: CASSLPHHEQYF.

On this clone itself: The same CDR3 arises from other DNA sequences in this sample as well. The chain links TRBV4-3 to TRBJ2-7, with no clear D. Between the trimmed V and J ends, which lost 0 bases and 1 base, there was a span of 10 bases. The CDR3 is made up of 15 amino acids. Per germline, CDR1 LGHNA and CDR2 YSLEER. The CDR3 DNA reads as TGCGCCAGCAGCCAAGATTCCTCGGGTTCCTACGAGCAGTACTTC. It is translated as CASSQDSSGSYEQYF.

This clone was detected once. This sequence joins TRBV9 and TRBJ1-2, with a possible D match to TRBD1 (6 bases). V was pared by 4 bases and J by 2 bases, with 18 bases between. CDR3 length equals 16 residues. Germline lookup yields CDR1 SGDLS and CDR2 YYNGEE. CDR3 region: CASSTTRGPFNYGYTF. CDR3 bases: TGTGCCAGCAGCACCACCCGGGGGCCCTTCAACTATGGCTACACCTTC.

CDR3: CASSFVGYRGDTEAFF. Written as DNA, the CDR3 is TGTGCCAGCAGCTTTGTAGGGTACAGGGGGGACACTGAAGCTTTCTTT. The rearrangement uses TRBV11-2 and TRBJ1-1; 8 positions match TRBD1. This CDR3 is 16 amino acids long. Germline V gene lookup returns CDR1 SGHAT and CDR2 FQNNGV. V lost 3 bases to trimming and J lost 3 bases; unmatched junction nucleotides: 9.

The chain uses TRBV27 and TRBJ2-1, with a tentative D call TRBD2 (6 bases). V lost 6 bases and J 5 bases, leaving 8 bases between the germline ends. The CDR3 sequence is 12 residues long. CDR1 is MNHEY and CDR2 is SMNVEV in the germline V gene (reference sequence). The CDR3 spells CASRGGDNEQFF. In DNA, the CDR3 is TGTGCCAGCAGGGGCGGGGACAATGAGCAGTTCTTC.

This rearrangement joins TRBV28 to TRBJ2-5; 7 bases map to TRBD1. The germline V gene encodes CDR1 MDHEN and CDR2 SYDVKM. V shed 7 bases and J 1 base; nucleotides not matched to a gene: 12. This CDR3 is built from 16 residues. The CDR3 loop reads CASTPTRQGLQETQYF. The DNA of the CDR3 is TGTGCCAGCACCCCGACCCGACAGGGCCTCCAAGAGACCCAGTACTTC.

The chain uses TRBV10-3 and TRBJ2-5, with no clear D. The CDR3 consists of 14 residues. The germline V gene encodes CDR1 ENHRY and CDR2 SYGVKD. The V end lost 4 bases, the J end lost 4 bases, and 13 bases lay between the germline ends. CDR3: CAISAGTGPETQYF. The CDR3 DNA reads TGTGCCATCAGTGCCGGTACGGGTCCAGAGACCCAGTACTTC.

V is TRBV27 and J is TRBJ1-2; D perhaps matches TRBD1 (5 bases). The CDR3 is 14 residues long. The germline V gene encodes CDR1 MNHEY and CDR2 SMNVEV (reference sequence). V was clipped by 8 bases and J by 5 bases, with 18 bases between them. The DNA of the CDR3 is TGTGCCAGCTGCATAGGGGTTTGTGCTTATGGCTACACCTTC. The encoded protein is CASCIGVCAYGYTF.

The gene calls are TRBV25-1 and TRBJ2-5, with D possibly TRBD1 on 5 matching bases. TRBJ2-7 matches the DNA end more closely, so the J call is doubtful. Germline CDR1 reads MGHDK; CDR2 reads SYGVNS. The CDR3 spans 14 residues. This CDR3 reads CASSDFDSAYEQYF. In nucleotides, the CDR3 is TGTGCCAGCAGTGATTTCGACAGCGCCTACGAGCAGTACTTC.

This clone is a singleton in its sample. V and J are TRBV9 and TRBJ2-1; 7 bases map to TRBD2. Germline values: CDR1 SGDLS, CDR2 YYNGEE. V gave up 0 bases and J gave up 6 bases; unmatched junction bases: 3. This CDR3 comprises 14 residues. CDR3 sequence (DNA): TGTGCCAGCAGCGTAGTCACTAGCGCCAATGAGCAGTTCTTC. Residues: CASSVVTSANEQFF.

The rearrangement uses TRBV7-2 and TRBJ2-2; tentative D call: TRBD2 (6 bases). Germline CDR1 reads SGHTA; CDR2 reads FQGNSA. This CDR3 comprises 15 residues. V lost 5 bases and J 6 bases, leaving 16 bases between the germline ends. DNA for the CDR3: TGTGCCAGCAGCCTAAGACTAGGAGGGGCCGGGGAGCTGTTTTTT. It codes for CASSLRLGGAGELFF.

The gene calls are TRBV5-4 and TRBJ1-1; D is possibly TRBD1 (5 bases). The CDR3 runs to 14 residues. V was pared by 4 bases and J by 4 bases, with 14 bases between. The germline CDR1 and CDR2 sequences are SGHNT and YYREEE (reference sequence). The CDR3 DNA sequence: TGTGCCAGCAGCCGTCTGGGGGAGGCCACTGAAGCTTTCTTT. This codes for CASSRLGEATEAFF.

In this sample, this clone turned up a few times. The rearrangement joins TRBV11-2 to TRBJ1-2; D may be TRBD1 (6 bases). CDR1 and CDR2 (germline): SGHAT, FQNNGV. Deletions cut 2 bases from V and 3 bases from J, with 10 bases between. This CDR3 comprises 14 residues. The DNA for the CDR3 is TGTGCCAGCAGCTTAACAGGGAGGGACTATGGCTACACCTTC. Protein product: CASSLTGRDYGYTF. The whole variable domain, remainder taken from reference TRBV11-2 and TRBJ1-2, is EAGVAQSPRYKIIEKRQSVAFWCNPISGHATLYWYQQILGQGPKLLIQFQNNGVVDDSQLPKDRFSAERLKGVDSTLKIQPAKLEDSAVYLCASSLTGRDYGYTFGSGTRLTVV.

In its sample, this clone was seen once. This chain joins TRBV27 and TRBJ2-7; TRBD2 aligns across 10 bases. The CDR3 is 15 residues long. Germline CDR1 MNHEY, CDR2 SMNVEV (reference sequence). The ends lost 5 bases at V and 3 bases at J; junction bases unmatched: 7. The CDR3 loop reads CASSIGLADYYEQYF. The CDR3 nucleotides are TGTGCCAGCAGTATCGGACTAGCGGATTACTACGAGCAGTACTTC.

Note on this clone: Additional DNA sequences in this sample encode the identical CDR3. The V gene is TRBV11-2, the J gene TRBJ2-7; 8 nucleotides match TRBD2. The V segment lost 5 bases and the J segment 4 bases; nucleotides outside the gene matches: 7. Germline assignment: CDR1 SGHAT and CDR2 FQNNGV. This CDR3 spans 14 amino acids. The CDR3 here is CASSPSGSIYEQYF. In DNA, the CDR3 is TGTGCCAGCAGCCCAAGCGGGAGTATTTACGAGCAGTACTTC.

Remarks on this clone: Other DNA variants within this sample encode the same CDR3. The chain couples TRBV5-6 to TRBJ2-7, with unresolved D. V lost 4 bases and J lost 0, with 5 bases in between. The CDR3 totals 12 residues. From germline, CDR1 is SGHDT and CDR2 YYEEEE. CDR3 DNA sequence: TGTGCCAGCAGCCTGACCTCCTACGAGCAGTACTTC. Protein sequence: CASSLTSYEQYF.

The J gene is TRBJ1-2, the V gene TRBV6-6; D is possibly TRBD1 (6 bases). V gave up 6 bases and J gave up 1 base, with 12 bases separating them. The CDR3 runs to 14 residues. CDR1 is MNHNY, CDR2 SVGAGI, per germline (reference sequence). CDR3 bases: TGTGCCAGCAGCTCGACAGGAGGTAACTATGGCTACACCTTC. As protein: CASSSTGGNYGYTF.

V is TRBV5-6 and J is TRBJ1-1, with D possibly TRBD1 on 5 matching bases. The CDR3 spans 14 residues. Trimming cost V 1 base and J 1 base, with 8 bases left between them. Germline assignment: CDR1 SGHDT and CDR2 YYEEEE. In DNA form, the CDR3 reads TGTGCCAGCAGCTTGACAGGACGGAACACTGAAGCTTTCTTT. Translated: CASSLTGRNTEAFF.

Concerning this clone itself: The sample carries other DNA sequences with the same CDR3. V is TRBV9 and J is TRBJ2-7, with 9 bases identical to TRBD2. The CDR3 consists of 15 residues. V shed 0 bases and J 1 base; nucleotides not matched to a gene: 2. Germline V gene sequence: CDR1 SGDLS, CDR2 YYNGEE. CDR3 nucleotides: TGTGCCAGCAGCGTAGGACTAGCGGATTCCTACGAGCAGTACTTC. Translated, it gives CASSVGLADSYEQYF. The full variable domain, in which reference TRBV9 and TRBJ2-7 provide the parts outside the CDR3, is DSGVTQTPKHLITATGQRVTLRCSPRSGDLSVYWYQQSLDQGLQFLIQYYNGEERAKGNILERFSAQQFPDLHSELNLSSLELGDSALYFCASSVGLADSYEQYFGPGTRLTVT.

The chain joins TRBV28 to TRBJ2-3; the match to TRBD1 covers 9 bases. The CDR3 spans 15 residues. Germline V gene lookup returns CDR1 MDHEN and CDR2 SYDVKM. Germline trimming cut 5 bases from V and 6 bases from J; bases unmatched to any gene: 9. CDR3 in amino acids: CASSPRDRELDTQYF. For the CDR3, the DNA is TGTGCCAGCAGTCCCCGGGACAGGGAGCTTGATACGCAGTATTTT.

In this sample, this clone turned up once. The sample has other DNA sequences that encode this CDR3 too. The gene calls are TRBV5-8 and TRBJ1-1, with D possibly TRBD1 on 6 matching bases. The V end lost 2 bases, the J end lost 8 bases, and 7 bases lay between the germline ends. Looked up from germline, CDR1 is SGHTS and CDR2 is YDEGEE. CDR3 length equals 11 residues. CDR3 nucleotide sequence: TGTGCCAGCAGCTTTGGGACAGAAGCTTTCTTT. This sequence encodes CASSFGTEAFF.

The gene calls are TRBV4-2 and TRBJ1-1; D possibly corresponds to TRBD1 (6 bases). CDR3 size: 16 residues. CDR1 is LGHNA, CDR2 YNFKEQ, per germline. The germline V and J ends were trimmed by 4 bases and 1 base, with 16 bases remaining between them. In DNA, the CDR3 is TGTGCCAGCAGCCCTAAGATCGGGACACAGAACACTGAAGCTTTCTTT. Translated, it gives CASSPKIGTQNTEAFF.

The chain employs TRBV7-3 and TRBJ2-1; 15 nucleotides match TRBD2. With V trimmed by 4 bases and J by 10 bases, 2 bases remained unmatched. CDR1 SGHTA and CDR2 FQGTGA come from the germline V gene. This CDR3 has 14 residues. Here the CDR3 reads CASSSGTSGREQFF. CDR3 bases: TGTGCCAGCAGCTCTGGGACTAGCGGGAGGGAGCAGTTCTTC.

This clone has only one observation. The chain combines TRBV10-1 with TRBJ2-5, with 9 positions matching TRBD1. This CDR3 contains 15 residues. J was trimmed by 5 bases and V by 2 bases; bases with no gene match: 6. Germline CDR1 WNHNN, CDR2 SYGVQD (reference sequence). CDR3 DNA sequence: TGCGCCAGCAGTGAGACAGGGGGCGTCGGGGAGACCCAGTACTTC. Translating gives CASSETGGVGETQYF.

The chain combines TRBV1 with TRBJ1-1; the D call TRBD1 from the table was never checked on the DNA. TRBV1 is deemed a pseudogene. The CDR3 is 15 residues long. The CDR3 region is CTSSFRQGGLREAFF. The DNA of the CDR3 is TGCACCAGCAGCTTCCGACAGGGGGGTTTACGCGAAGCTTTCTTT.

Of note for this clone: An end of the junction does not agree with germline; a read error may underlie this. The V call is TRBV13, the J call TRBJ2-1; 7 nucleotides match TRBD2. Germline V gene sequence: CDR1 PRHDT, CDR2 FYEKMQ (reference sequence). The CDR3 has 13 amino acids. CDR3: CANSFRLAGEQFF. CDR3 nucleotides: TGTGCCAACAGCTTCCGACTAGCAGGTGAGCAGTTCTTC. Full variable domain (missing parts from reference TRBV13 and TRBJ2-1): AAGVIQSPRHLIKEKRETATLKCYPIPRHDTVYWYQQGPGQDPQFLISFYEKMQSDKGSIPDRFSAQQFSDYHSELNMSSLELGDSALYFCANSFRLAGEQFFGPGTRLTVL.